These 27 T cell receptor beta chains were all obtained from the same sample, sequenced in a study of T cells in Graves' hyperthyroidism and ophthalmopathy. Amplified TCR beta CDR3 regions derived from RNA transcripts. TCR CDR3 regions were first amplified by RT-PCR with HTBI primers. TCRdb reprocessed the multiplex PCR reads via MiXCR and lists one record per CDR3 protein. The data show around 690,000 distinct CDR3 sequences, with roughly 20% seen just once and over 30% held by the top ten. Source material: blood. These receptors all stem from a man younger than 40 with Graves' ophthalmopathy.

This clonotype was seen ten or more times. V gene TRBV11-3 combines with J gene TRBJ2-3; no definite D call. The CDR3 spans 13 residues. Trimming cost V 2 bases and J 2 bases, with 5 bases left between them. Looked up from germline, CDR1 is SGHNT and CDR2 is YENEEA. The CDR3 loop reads CASSLYTTDTQYF. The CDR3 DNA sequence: TGTGCCAGCAGCTTATACACCACAGATACGCAGTATTTT.

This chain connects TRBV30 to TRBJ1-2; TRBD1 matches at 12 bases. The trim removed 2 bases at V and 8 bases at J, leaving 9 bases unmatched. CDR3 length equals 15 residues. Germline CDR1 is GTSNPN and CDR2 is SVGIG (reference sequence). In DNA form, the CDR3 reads TGTGCCTGGAGTAGCCCGGGACAGGGGGCTCGGGGCTACACCTTC. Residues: CAWSSPGQGARGYTF.

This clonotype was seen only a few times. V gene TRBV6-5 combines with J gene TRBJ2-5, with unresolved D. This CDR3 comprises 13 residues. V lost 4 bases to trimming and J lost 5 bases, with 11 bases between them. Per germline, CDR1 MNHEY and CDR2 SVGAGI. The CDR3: CASSSGSRETQYF. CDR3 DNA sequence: TGTGCCAGCAGTTCGGGTAGCAGGGAGACCCAGTACTTC.

The CDR3, as DNA: TGTGCCAGTAGTATCCCCCCGGGACTAAGGGGGGGCTATGAGCAGTTCTTC. Translated: CASSIPPGLRGGYEQFF. This chain uses TRBV19 with TRBJ2-1; D is possibly TRBD2 (7 bases). Per germline, CDR1 LNHDA and CDR2 SQIVND (reference sequence). This CDR3 spans 17 amino acids. The V end lost 3 bases, the J end lost 8 bases, and 23 bases lay between the germline ends.

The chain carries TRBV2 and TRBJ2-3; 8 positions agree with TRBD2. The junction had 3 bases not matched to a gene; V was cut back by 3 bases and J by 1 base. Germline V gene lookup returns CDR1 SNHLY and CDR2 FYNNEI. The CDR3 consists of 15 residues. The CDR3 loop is CASSDRGGGTDTQYF. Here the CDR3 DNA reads TGTGCCAGCAGTGATCGGGGGGGCGGCACAGATACGCAGTATTTT.

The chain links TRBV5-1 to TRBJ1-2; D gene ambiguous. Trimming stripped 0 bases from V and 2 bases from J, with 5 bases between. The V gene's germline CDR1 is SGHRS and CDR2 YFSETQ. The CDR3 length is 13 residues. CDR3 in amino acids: CASSLASNYGYTF. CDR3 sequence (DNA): TGCGCCAGCAGCTTGGCCAGCAACTATGGCTACACCTTC.

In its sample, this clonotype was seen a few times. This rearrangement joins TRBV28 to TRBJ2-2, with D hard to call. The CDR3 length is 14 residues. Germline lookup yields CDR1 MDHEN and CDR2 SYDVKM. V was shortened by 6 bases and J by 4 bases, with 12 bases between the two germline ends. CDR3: CASSFDPSTGELFF. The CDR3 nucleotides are TGTGCCAGCAGCTTTGACCCTTCCACCGGGGAGCTGTTTTTT.

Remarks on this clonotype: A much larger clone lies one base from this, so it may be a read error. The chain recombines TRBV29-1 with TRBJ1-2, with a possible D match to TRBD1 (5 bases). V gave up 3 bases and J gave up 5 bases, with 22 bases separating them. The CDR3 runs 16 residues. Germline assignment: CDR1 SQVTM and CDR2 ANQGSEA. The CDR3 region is CSVDADGLLGEYGYTF. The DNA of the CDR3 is TGCAGCGTTGATGCGGACGGGTTACTAGGGGAATATGGCTACACCTTC.

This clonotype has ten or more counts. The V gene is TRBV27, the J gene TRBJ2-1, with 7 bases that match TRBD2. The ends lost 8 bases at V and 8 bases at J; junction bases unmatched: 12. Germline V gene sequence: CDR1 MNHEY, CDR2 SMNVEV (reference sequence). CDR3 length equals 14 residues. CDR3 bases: TGTGCCAGCTGGGGTAGCGGGTTTTCCCATGAGCAGTTCTTC. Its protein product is CASWGSGFSHEQFF.

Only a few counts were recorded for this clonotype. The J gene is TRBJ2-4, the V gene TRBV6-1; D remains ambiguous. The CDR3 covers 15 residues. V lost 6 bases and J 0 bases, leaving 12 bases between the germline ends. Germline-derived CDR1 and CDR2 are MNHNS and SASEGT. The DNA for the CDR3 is TGTGCCAGCAGCTCACACCCGGGAGCCAAAAACATTCAGTACTTC. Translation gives CASSSHPGAKNIQYF.

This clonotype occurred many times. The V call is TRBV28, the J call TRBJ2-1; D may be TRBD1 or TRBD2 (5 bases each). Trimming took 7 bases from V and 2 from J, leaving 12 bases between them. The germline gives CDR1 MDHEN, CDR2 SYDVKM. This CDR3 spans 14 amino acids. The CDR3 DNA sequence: TGTGCCAGCAATGTTGAGGGGACCTACAATGAGCAGTTCTTC. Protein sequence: CASNVEGTYNEQFF. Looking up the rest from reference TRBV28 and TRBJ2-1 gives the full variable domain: DVKVTQSSRYLVKRTGEKVFLECVQDMDHENMFWYRQDPGLGLRLIYFSYDVKMKEKGDIPEGYSVSREKKERFSLILESASTNQTSMYLCASNVEGTYNEQFFGPGTRLTVL.

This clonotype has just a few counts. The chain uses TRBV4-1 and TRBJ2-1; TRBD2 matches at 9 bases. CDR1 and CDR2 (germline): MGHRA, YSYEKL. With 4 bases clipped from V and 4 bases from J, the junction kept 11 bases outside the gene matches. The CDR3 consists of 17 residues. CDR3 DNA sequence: TGCGCCAGCAGCCCTACATTAGCGGGAGATGGGTACAATGAGCAGTTCTTC. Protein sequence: CASSPTLAGDGYNEQFF.

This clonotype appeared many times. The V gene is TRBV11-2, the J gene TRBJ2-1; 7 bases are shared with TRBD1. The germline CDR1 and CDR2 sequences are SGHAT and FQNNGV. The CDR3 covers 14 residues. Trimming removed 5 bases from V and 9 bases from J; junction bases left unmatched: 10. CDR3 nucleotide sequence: TGTGCCAGCAGCCCCCGGGACAGACGGGGTGAGCAGTTCTTC. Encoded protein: CASSPRDRRGEQFF.

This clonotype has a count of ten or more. As DNA, the CDR3 is TGTGCCAGCAGCTTAAAACCACCGGGGACAACCTCTGGAAACACCATATATTTT. Its translation: CASSLKPPGTTSGNTIYF. The gene calls are TRBV7-2 and TRBJ1-3; tentative D call: TRBD1 (6 bases). This CDR3 has 18 amino acids. Trimming shortened V by 2 bases and J by 0 bases, and 17 bases separated the two germline ends. The germline gives CDR1 SGHTA, CDR2 FQGNSA.

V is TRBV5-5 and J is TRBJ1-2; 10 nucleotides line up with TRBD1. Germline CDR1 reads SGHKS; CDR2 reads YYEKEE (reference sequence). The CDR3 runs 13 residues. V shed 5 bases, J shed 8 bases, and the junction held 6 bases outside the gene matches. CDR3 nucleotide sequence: TGTGCCAGCAGTGACAGGGGGCTTTGGGGCTACACCTTC. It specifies CASSDRGLWGYTF.

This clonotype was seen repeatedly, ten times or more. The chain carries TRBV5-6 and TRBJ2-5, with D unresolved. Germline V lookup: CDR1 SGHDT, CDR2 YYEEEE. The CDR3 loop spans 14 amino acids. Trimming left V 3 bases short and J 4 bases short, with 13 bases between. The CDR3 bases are TGTGCCAGCAGCTCAGGTGGGGTAGTAGAGACCCAGTACTTC. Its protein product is CASSSGGVVETQYF.

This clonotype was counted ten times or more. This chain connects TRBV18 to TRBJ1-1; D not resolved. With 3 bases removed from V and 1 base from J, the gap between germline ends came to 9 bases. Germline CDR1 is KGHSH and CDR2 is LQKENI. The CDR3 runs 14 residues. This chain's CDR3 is CASSPGIGNTEAFF. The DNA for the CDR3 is TGTGCCAGCTCACCCGGAATTGGGAACACTGAAGCTTTCTTT.

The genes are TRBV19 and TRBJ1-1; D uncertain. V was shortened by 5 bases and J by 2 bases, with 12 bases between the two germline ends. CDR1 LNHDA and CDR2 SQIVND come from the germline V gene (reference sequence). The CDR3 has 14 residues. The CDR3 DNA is TGTGCCAGTAGTCCAACGGCATTTAACACTGAAGCTTTCTTT. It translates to CASSPTAFNTEAFF.

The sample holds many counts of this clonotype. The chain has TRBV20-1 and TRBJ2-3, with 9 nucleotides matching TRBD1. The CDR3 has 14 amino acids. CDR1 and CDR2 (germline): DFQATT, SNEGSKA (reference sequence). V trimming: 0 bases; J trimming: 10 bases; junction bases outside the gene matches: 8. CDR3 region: CSARDWTGDVAQYF. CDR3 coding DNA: TGCAGTGCTAGAGATTGGACAGGGGATGTAGCGCAGTATTTT.

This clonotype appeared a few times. CDR3 sequence reads: CASSLQGHQYF. For the CDR3, the DNA is TGTGCCAGCAGTTTACAGGGCCATCAGTACTTC. This chain joins TRBV12-3 or TRBV12-4 and TRBJ2-4, with D possibly being TRBD1 (5 bases). The CDR3 has 11 residues. V was clipped by 2 bases and J by 12 bases, with 8 bases between them.

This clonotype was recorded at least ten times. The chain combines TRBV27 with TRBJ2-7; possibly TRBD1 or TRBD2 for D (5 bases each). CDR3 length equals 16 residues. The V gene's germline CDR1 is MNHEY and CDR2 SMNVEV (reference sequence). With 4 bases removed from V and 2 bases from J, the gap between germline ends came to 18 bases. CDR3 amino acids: CASSYSSGTQTYEQYF. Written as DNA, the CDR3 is TGTGCCAGCAGTTACTCCTCCGGGACGCAAACCTACGAGCAGTACTTC.

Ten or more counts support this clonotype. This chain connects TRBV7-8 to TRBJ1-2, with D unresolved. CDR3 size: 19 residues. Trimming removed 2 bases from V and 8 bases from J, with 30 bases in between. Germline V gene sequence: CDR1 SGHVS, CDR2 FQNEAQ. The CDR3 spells CASSLFCRASFRTACGYTF. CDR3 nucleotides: TGTGCCAGCAGCTTATTTTGCCGGGCCTCGTTTAGGACCGCCTGCGGCTACACCTTC.

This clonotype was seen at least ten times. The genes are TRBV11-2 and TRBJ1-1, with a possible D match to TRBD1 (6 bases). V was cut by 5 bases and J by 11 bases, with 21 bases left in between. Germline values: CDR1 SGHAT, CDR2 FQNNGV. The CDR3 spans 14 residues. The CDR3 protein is CASSLFRDTGRAFF. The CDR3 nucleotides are TGTGCCAGCAGCCTGTTTCGGGACACCGGAAGGGCTTTCTTT.

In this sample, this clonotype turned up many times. The CDR3: CASRRVGGNEKLFF. The CDR3 DNA follows: TGTGCCAGCAGGAGGGTGGGGGGTAACGAAAAACTGTTTTTT. The chain links TRBV11-2 to TRBJ1-4, with D tentatively TRBD1 (5 bases). This CDR3 contains 14 residues. Germline V gene sequence: CDR1 SGHAT, CDR2 FQNNGV. Trimming stripped 6 bases from V and 8 bases from J, with 16 bases between.

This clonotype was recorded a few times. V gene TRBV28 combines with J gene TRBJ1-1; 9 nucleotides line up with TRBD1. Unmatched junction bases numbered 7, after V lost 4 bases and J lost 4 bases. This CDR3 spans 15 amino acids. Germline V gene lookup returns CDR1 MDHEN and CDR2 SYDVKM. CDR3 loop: CASSSQGAMGTEAFF. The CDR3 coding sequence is TGTGCCAGCAGTTCACAGGGGGCTATGGGCACTGAAGCTTTCTTT.

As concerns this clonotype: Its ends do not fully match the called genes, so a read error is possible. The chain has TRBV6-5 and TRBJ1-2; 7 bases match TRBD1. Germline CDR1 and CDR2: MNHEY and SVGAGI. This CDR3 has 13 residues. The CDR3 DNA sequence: TGTGCCAGCGATCCGGGACAGCTCTATGGCTACAGCTTC. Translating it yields CASDPGQLYGYSF.

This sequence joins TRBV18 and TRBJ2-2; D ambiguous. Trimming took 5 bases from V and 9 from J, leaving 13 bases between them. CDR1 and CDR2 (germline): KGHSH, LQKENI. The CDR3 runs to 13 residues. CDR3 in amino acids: CASSTPPLWELFF. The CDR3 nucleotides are TGTGCCAGCTCAACGCCGCCTTTATGGGAGCTGTTTTTT.